This T cell receptor (beta chain) originates from a study of blood T cell repertoires in COVID-19. Turning to the study itself: Samples came from the United States, Italy and Spain, spanning acute and convalescent COVID-19. Sources were T cells, B-cell-depleted T cells, or PBMCs; the material itself was cDNA or gDNA.

This CDR3 is 13 amino acids long. Trimming took 4 bases from V and 5 from J; bases not matched to a gene: 5. Germline lookup yields CDR1 SGHRS and CDR2 YFSETQ. In Seattle, patients joined the study during active infection and were tracked longitudinally. Study processing details: For nucleated cells, counts were estimated from reference gene primer amplification. Some clones are missing from TCRdb's copy, which holds only in-frame ones; the method was immunoSEQ multiplex PCR. The V and J calls and clone size are taken from that table; D and trimming were inferred from the DNA. The data contain some 29,000 clones, 70% to 90% of them singletons.

Sequencing was done on a sample of peripheral blood. The chain links TRBV5-1 to TRBJ2-7, with 8 positions matching TRBD1. The TCR sequence derives from a woman of 80 years or more with COVID-19, enrolled during active disease. CDR3 bases: TGCGCCAGCAGCAAAGACAGGGGCCACGAGCAGTACTTC. Protein: CASSKDRGHEQYF.